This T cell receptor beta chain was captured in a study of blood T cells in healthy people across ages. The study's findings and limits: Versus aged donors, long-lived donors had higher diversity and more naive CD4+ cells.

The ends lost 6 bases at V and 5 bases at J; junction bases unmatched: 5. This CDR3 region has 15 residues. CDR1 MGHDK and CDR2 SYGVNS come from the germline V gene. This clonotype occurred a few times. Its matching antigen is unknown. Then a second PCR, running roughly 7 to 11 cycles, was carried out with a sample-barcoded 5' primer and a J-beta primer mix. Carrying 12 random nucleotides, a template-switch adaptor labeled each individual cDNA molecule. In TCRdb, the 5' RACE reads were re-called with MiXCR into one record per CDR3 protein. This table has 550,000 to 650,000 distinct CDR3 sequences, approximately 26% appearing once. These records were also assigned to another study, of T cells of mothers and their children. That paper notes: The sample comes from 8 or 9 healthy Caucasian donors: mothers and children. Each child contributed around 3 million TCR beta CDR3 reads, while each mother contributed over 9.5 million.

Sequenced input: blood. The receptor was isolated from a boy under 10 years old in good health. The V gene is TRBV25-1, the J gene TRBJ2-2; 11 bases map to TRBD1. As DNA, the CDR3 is TGTGCCAGCAGGGGGACAGGGGGGACTACCGGGGAGCTGTTTTTT. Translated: CASRGTGGTTGELFF.